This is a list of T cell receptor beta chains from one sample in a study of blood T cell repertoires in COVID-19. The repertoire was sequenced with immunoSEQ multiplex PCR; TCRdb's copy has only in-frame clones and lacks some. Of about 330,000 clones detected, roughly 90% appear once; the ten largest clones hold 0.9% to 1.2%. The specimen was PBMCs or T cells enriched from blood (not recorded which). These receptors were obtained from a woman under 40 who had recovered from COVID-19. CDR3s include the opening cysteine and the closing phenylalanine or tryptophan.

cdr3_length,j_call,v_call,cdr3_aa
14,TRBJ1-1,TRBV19,CASSIWGGNTEAFF
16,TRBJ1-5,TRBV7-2,CASSSKDSSPGQPQHF
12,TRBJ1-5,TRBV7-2,CASSHFNQPQHF
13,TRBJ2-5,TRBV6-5,CASRLAGQETQYF
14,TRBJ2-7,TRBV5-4,CASSSAGSSYEQYF
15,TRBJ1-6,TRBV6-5,CASSYLTGENSPLHF
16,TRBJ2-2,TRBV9,CASSVLTGMNTGELFF
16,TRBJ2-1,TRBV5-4,CASSLAVQGSSDEQFF
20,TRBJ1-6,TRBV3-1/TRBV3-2,CASSQGSFLQGGTYNSPLHF
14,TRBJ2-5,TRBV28,CASRSHRVQETQYF
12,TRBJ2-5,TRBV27,CASAGYGGTQYF
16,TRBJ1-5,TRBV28,CASSPPGQGSGQPQHF
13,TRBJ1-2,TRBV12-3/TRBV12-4,CASAEGHSYGYTF
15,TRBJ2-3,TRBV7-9,CASSLTGDSTDTQYF
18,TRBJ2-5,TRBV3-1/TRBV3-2,CASSHPLRDRGREETQYF
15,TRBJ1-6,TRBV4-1,CASSQDKSGLSPLHF
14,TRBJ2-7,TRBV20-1,CSASAGTVSYEQYF
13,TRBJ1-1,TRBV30,CAWSPGLNTEAFF
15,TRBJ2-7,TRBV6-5,CASSYSGDKTYEQYF
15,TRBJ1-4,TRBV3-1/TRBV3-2,CASSPAGTGGEKLFF
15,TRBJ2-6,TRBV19,CASSIRGDGANVLTF
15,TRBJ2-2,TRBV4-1,CASSQGPANTGELFF